This TCR beta chain was documented in a study of patients and donors after allogeneic stem cell transplantation (dated by TCRdb to 2020 to 2021). Library preparation was by RT-PCR. TCRdb lists the instrument as NextSeq 550. TCRdb reprocessed the public reads (quality trimming at Q25 with fastp, clone calling with MiXCR) and kept in-frame beta chains. Each CDR3 protein gets just one entry, which takes the most common genes and DNA from the rows behind it. The sample table lists about 960,000 distinct CDR3 sequences, 15% to 20% of them with a count of one. Clones ranked in the top ten supply 6% of the sample. CDR3 length: 13 amino acids, cysteine to phenylalanine. The only DNA kept is the CDR3, 39 bases in frame from the first base. V and J lose 2 bases and 4 bases, and a span of 9 bases separates them. Looking up the germline V gene yields CDR1 KGHSH and CDR2 LQKENI. This clonotype was detected only a few times. Its antigen is not yet known. No much larger clonotype is one base removed from it; base qualities were not supplied.

The chain couples TRBV18 to TRBJ2-7; a weak D assignment points to TRBD1 (5 bases agree). The receptor's source is a human donor who was either an allogeneic HSCT recipient or a stem cell or donor lymphocyte infusion donor (not recorded which). It is not recorded whose cells these are; they may come from a transplant donor. The specimen sequenced was blood, either unsorted or a sorted T cell fraction (not recorded which). The DNA sequence follows: TGTGCCAGCTCACCATCACAGGCTTACGAGCAGTACTTC. This yields the protein CASSPSQAYEQYF.